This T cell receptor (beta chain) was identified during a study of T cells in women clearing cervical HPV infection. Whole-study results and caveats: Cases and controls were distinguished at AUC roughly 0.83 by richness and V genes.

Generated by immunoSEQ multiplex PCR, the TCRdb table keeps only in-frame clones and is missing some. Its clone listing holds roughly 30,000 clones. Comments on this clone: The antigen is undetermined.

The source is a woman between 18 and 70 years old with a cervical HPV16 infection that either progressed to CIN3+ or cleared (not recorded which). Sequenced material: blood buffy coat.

CDR3 sequence reads: CSARDFPAGYNEQFF. The CDR3 DNA, read in part, is TGCAGTGCTAGAGATTTCCCAGCGGGATACAATGAG. The V and J genes are TRBV20-1 and TRBJ2-1, with 7 bases matching TRBD2. The CDR3 goes on 3 residues after the read ends, and that part is filled in from the germline J gene. The CDR3 covers 15 residues. Looked up from germline, CDR1 is DFQATT and CDR2 is SNEGSKA (reference sequence). The V gene end was trimmed by 0 bases and the J gene end by 4 bases; junction bases not matched to a gene: 6.